A selection of T cell receptor beta chains follows, all from one sample in a study of shared clonotypes between healthy human individuals. Profiling relied on immunoSEQ multiplex PCR, and the TCRdb table lists in-frame clones only, not all of them. The sample consists of about 2 million clones, 95% of them appearing once. Material for sequencing was naive CD4+ T cells sorted from blood. The receptors stem from a man younger than 30 in good health. Both conserved end residues are part of each CDR3. D genes are given only for firm matches. Clone size is given for some rows only: seen once, a few or many times, or a class if the clone is expanded.

clone_size: -
j_call: TRBJ2-5
v_call: TRBV4-1
cdr3_length: 16
d_call: TRBD2
cdr3_nt: TGCGCCAGCAGCCAAGGGAGCGGGAGGATTCAAGAGACCCAGTACTTC
cdr3_aa: CASSQGSGRIQETQYF

clone_size: -
j_call: TRBJ1-4
v_call: TRBV4-3
cdr3_length: 16
d_call: TRBD1
cdr3_nt: TGCGCCAGCAGCCGAGGGATTGGACAGGGGAACGAAAAACTGTTTTTT
cdr3_aa: CASSRGIGQGNEKLFF

clone_size: -
j_call: TRBJ2-3
v_call: TRBV18
cdr3_length: 14
d_call: -
cdr3_nt: TGTGCCAGCTCATCAACCAGTCCCACAGATACGCAGTATTTT
cdr3_aa: CASSSTSPTDTQYF

clone_size: -
j_call: TRBJ1-1
v_call: TRBV7-2
cdr3_length: 15
d_call: TRBD1
cdr3_nt: TGTGCCAGCACCTACAGGGGGAGCATGAACACTGAAGCTTTCTTT
cdr3_aa: CASTYRGSMNTEAFF

clone_size: -
j_call: TRBJ1-4
v_call: TRBV6-6
cdr3_length: 15
d_call: TRBD1
cdr3_nt: TGTGCCCAGCAGGGTTTTTACAGGGGGCGTGAAAAACTGTTTTTT
cdr3_aa: CAQQGFYRGREKLFF

clone_size: -
j_call: TRBJ2-1
v_call: TRBV2
cdr3_length: 15
d_call: TRBD2
cdr3_nt: TGTGCCAGCACTCTGGGACTACAATACATGAATGAGCAGTTCTTC
cdr3_aa: CASTLGLQYMNEQFF

clone_size: -
j_call: TRBJ1-1
v_call: TRBV29-1
cdr3_length: 14
d_call: TRBD1
cdr3_nt: TGCAGCGTTGTCGTACAGGGGAGGGGCACTGAAGCTTTCTTT
cdr3_aa: CSVVVQGRGTEAFF

clone_size: -
j_call: TRBJ2-5
v_call: TRBV5-1
cdr3_length: 13
d_call: -
cdr3_nt: TGCGCCAGCAGCCCGGGGGACCAAGAGACCCAGTACTTC
cdr3_aa: CASSPGDQETQYF

clone_size: -
j_call: TRBJ2-2
v_call: TRBV7-2
cdr3_length: 13
d_call: -
cdr3_nt: TGTGCCAGCAGGTTGGGGGGCACCGGGGAGCTGTTTTTT
cdr3_aa: CASRLGGTGELFF

clone_size: -
j_call: TRBJ2-3
v_call: TRBV11-3
cdr3_length: 18
d_call: -
cdr3_nt: TGTGCCAGCAGTTACGTCCCGGGGACAAGAGGGGAAGAGGTCCCGCAGTATTTT
cdr3_aa: CASSYVPGTRGEEVPQYF

clone_size: -
j_call: TRBJ2-4
v_call: TRBV10-3
cdr3_length: 17
d_call: -
cdr3_nt: TGTGCCATCAGTGAGTCGACGGGTCGAGGCGCCAAAAACATTCAGTACTTC
cdr3_aa: CAISESTGRGAKNIQYF

clone_size: -
j_call: TRBJ2-3
v_call: TRBV5-1
cdr3_length: 15
d_call: TRBD1
cdr3_nt: TGCGCCAGCAGCTTGGACCCAGGGGGCGCAGATACGCAGTATTTT
cdr3_aa: CASSLDPGGADTQYF

clone_size: -
j_call: TRBJ2-1
v_call: TRBV6-1
cdr3_length: 13
d_call: TRBD1
cdr3_nt: TGTGCCAGCAGTGGGACAGGTTACAATGAGCAGTTCTTC
cdr3_aa: CASSGTGYNEQFF

clone_size: -
j_call: TRBJ2-1
v_call: TRBV27
cdr3_length: 16
d_call: TRBD2
cdr3_nt: TGTGCCAGCAGTTTTTGGAAGCTAGCGGGTGACAATGAGCAGTTCTTC
cdr3_aa: CASSFWKLAGDNEQFF

clone_size: once
j_call: TRBJ2-5
v_call: TRBV30
cdr3_length: 15
d_call: -
cdr3_nt: TGTGCCTGGAGTGTAGGGTGGGCGGGACGAGAGACCCAGTACTTC
cdr3_aa: CAWSVGWAGRETQYF

clone_size: -
j_call: TRBJ2-7
v_call: TRBV7-9
cdr3_length: 12
d_call: -
cdr3_nt: TGTGCCAGCAGCTTTACAGGGTACGAGCAGTACTTC
cdr3_aa: CASSFTGYEQYF

clone_size: -
j_call: TRBJ2-7
v_call: TRBV28
cdr3_length: 12
d_call: -
cdr3_nt: TGTGCCAGCAGTTACAGTCCCTACGAGCAGTACTTC
cdr3_aa: CASSYSPYEQYF

clone_size: -
j_call: TRBJ1-1
v_call: TRBV7-9
cdr3_length: 16
d_call: -
cdr3_nt: TGTGCCAGCAGCCCAGGGCCCCTTACCATGAACACTGAAGCTTTCTTT
cdr3_aa: CASSPGPLTMNTEAFF

clone_size: once
j_call: TRBJ2-3
v_call: TRBV4-3
cdr3_length: 13
d_call: -
cdr3_nt: TGCGCCAGCAGCCTGACTAGCACAGATACGCAGTATTTT
cdr3_aa: CASSLTSTDTQYF

clone_size: once
j_call: TRBJ1-1
v_call: TRBV5-1
cdr3_length: 14
d_call: -
cdr3_nt: TGCGCCAGCAGCTTATTCGACAGGTCCACTGAAGCTTTCTTT
cdr3_aa: CASSLFDRSTEAFF

clone_size: -
j_call: TRBJ2-5
v_call: TRBV10-3
cdr3_length: 12
d_call: -
cdr3_nt: TGTGCCATCAGTGGAGGGAAGGAGACCCAGTACTTC
cdr3_aa: CAISGGKETQYF

clone_size: -
j_call: TRBJ2-5
v_call: TRBV7-2
cdr3_length: 13
d_call: -
cdr3_nt: TGTGCCAGCAGCTTGGGATGGCAAGAGACCCAGTACTTC
cdr3_aa: CASSLGWQETQYF

clone_size: -
j_call: TRBJ2-1
v_call: TRBV5-5
cdr3_length: 13
d_call: -
cdr3_nt: TGTGCCAGCAGCTTGTATGATTACAATGAGCAGTTCTTC
cdr3_aa: CASSLYDYNEQFF

clone_size: -
j_call: TRBJ1-2
v_call: TRBV6-1
cdr3_length: 13
d_call: -
cdr3_nt: TGTGCCAGCAGTGCCCGAGGGGGCTATGGCTACACCTTC
cdr3_aa: CASSARGGYGYTF

clone_size: once
j_call: TRBJ1-4
v_call: TRBV5-1
cdr3_length: 17
d_call: TRBD1
cdr3_nt: TGCGCCAGCAGCTTGGAAGGGGGCTTGACTTCTAATGAAAAACTGTTTTTT
cdr3_aa: CASSLEGGLTSNEKLFF

clone_size: -
j_call: TRBJ2-7
v_call: TRBV11-2
cdr3_length: 17
d_call: -
cdr3_nt: TGTGCCAGCAGCCAGGAGGACTGGCAGGACGGATCCTACGAGCAGTACTTC
cdr3_aa: CASSQEDWQDGSYEQYF

clone_size: -
j_call: TRBJ1-3
v_call: TRBV30
cdr3_length: 15
d_call: TRBD1
cdr3_nt: TGTGCCTGGAGTGACAACAGGGGGCGGAGAAACACCATATATTTT
cdr3_aa: CAWSDNRGRRNTIYF

clone_size: -
j_call: TRBJ2-1
v_call: TRBV7-2
cdr3_length: 12
d_call: -
cdr3_nt: TGTGCCAGCAGCCCTTATATTGGTGAGCAGTTCTTC
cdr3_aa: CASSPYIGEQFF

clone_size: -
j_call: TRBJ2-2
v_call: TRBV4-2
cdr3_length: 14
d_call: TRBD1
cdr3_nt: TGTGCCAGCAGCGGACAGGGAAACACCGGGGAGCTGTTTTTT
cdr3_aa: CASSGQGNTGELFF

clone_size: -
j_call: TRBJ2-3
v_call: TRBV5-6
cdr3_length: 15
d_call: -
cdr3_nt: TGTGCCAGCAGCTTACGAGGATTTCTAACAGATACGCAGTATTTT
cdr3_aa: CASSLRGFLTDTQYF

clone_size: -
j_call: TRBJ1-6
v_call: TRBV5-6
cdr3_length: 18
d_call: TRBD1
cdr3_nt: TGTGCCAGCAGCATAGGGACAGGGGTCATCAACGGGAATTCACCCCTCCACTTT
cdr3_aa: CASSIGTGVINGNSPLHF

clone_size: -
j_call: TRBJ1-6
v_call: TRBV27
cdr3_length: 12
d_call: -
cdr3_nt: TGTGCCAGCAGTTTATCGAGGGGGACCCTCCACTTT
cdr3_aa: CASSLSRGTLHF

clone_size: -
j_call: TRBJ2-7
v_call: TRBV29-1
cdr3_length: 13
d_call: -
cdr3_nt: TGCAGCGTTGCCACACGGGTAACCTACGAGCAGTACTTC
cdr3_aa: CSVATRVTYEQYF

clone_size: -
j_call: TRBJ2-2
v_call: TRBV11-2
cdr3_length: 15
d_call: TRBD1
cdr3_nt: TGTGCCAGCAGCTTAGATGGCAGGGGGCTCGGGGAGCTGTTTTTT
cdr3_aa: CASSLDGRGLGELFF

clone_size: -
j_call: TRBJ2-5
v_call: TRBV10-3
cdr3_length: 14
d_call: TRBD2
cdr3_nt: TGTGCCATTTCGACTAGCGGAAACGGGGAGACCCAGTACTTC
cdr3_aa: CAISTSGNGETQYF

clone_size: -
j_call: TRBJ2-6
v_call: TRBV18
cdr3_length: 18
d_call: TRBD2
cdr3_nt: TGTGCCAGCTCACCAGGGCTAGCGGGAGTGTCTGGGGCCAACGTCCTGACTTTC
cdr3_aa: CASSPGLAGVSGANVLTF

clone_size: -
j_call: TRBJ1-1
v_call: TRBV29-1
cdr3_length: 13
d_call: -
cdr3_nt: TGCAGCGTTGCCTTCAGGTTGGGGGCTGAAGCTTTCTTT
cdr3_aa: CSVAFRLGAEAFF

clone_size: -
j_call: TRBJ2-5
v_call: TRBV18
cdr3_length: 17
d_call: -
cdr3_nt: TGTGCCAGCTCACCCAGCGGGCAGGGTTCTCTTCAAGAGACCCAGTACTTC
cdr3_aa: CASSPSGQGSLQETQYF

clone_size: -
j_call: TRBJ2-3
v_call: TRBV11-3
cdr3_length: 15
d_call: -
cdr3_nt: TGTGCCAGCAGCTCGACGCGGGAAAGCACAGATACGCAGTATTTT
cdr3_aa: CASSSTRESTDTQYF

clone_size: -
j_call: TRBJ1-4
v_call: TRBV11-2
cdr3_length: 13
d_call: TRBD1
cdr3_nt: TGTGCCAGCAGCTCCGACAGGGGATCTTCACTGTTTTTT
cdr3_aa: CASSSDRGSSLFF

clone_size: once
j_call: TRBJ1-2
v_call: TRBV5-4
cdr3_length: 13
d_call: -
cdr3_nt: TGTGCCAGCAGCTTTAAAGGGACCTATGGCTACACCTTC
cdr3_aa: CASSFKGTYGYTF

clone_size: once
j_call: TRBJ2-7
v_call: TRBV30
cdr3_length: 11
d_call: -
cdr3_nt: TGTGCCAGTAAGCGGTTGGGGGAGCAGTACTTC
cdr3_aa: CASKRLGEQYF

clone_size: -
j_call: TRBJ1-1
v_call: TRBV2
cdr3_length: 11
d_call: -
cdr3_nt: TGTGCCAGCACGTCGGGAGGTGAAGCTTTCTTT
cdr3_aa: CASTSGGEAFF

clone_size: -
j_call: TRBJ2-5
v_call: TRBV5-1
cdr3_length: 13
d_call: -
cdr3_nt: TGCGCCAGCAGCTTCGGATTGGGAGAGACCCAGTACTTC
cdr3_aa: CASSFGLGETQYF

clone_size: -
j_call: TRBJ1-4
v_call: TRBV7-8
cdr3_length: 14
d_call: -
cdr3_nt: TGTGCCAGCAGCTTAGGAGGTCCCGGGGGGAAACTGTTTTTT
cdr3_aa: CASSLGGPGGKLFF

clone_size: -
j_call: TRBJ2-7
v_call: TRBV19
cdr3_length: 13
d_call: -
cdr3_nt: TGTGCCAGTAATAGGGCAGGGGCCTACGAGCAGTACTTC
cdr3_aa: CASNRAGAYEQYF

clone_size: -
j_call: TRBJ2-1
v_call: TRBV7-2
cdr3_length: 17
d_call: TRBD2
cdr3_nt: TGTGCCAGCAGCTTGGGGACTAGCCCCCTTCCGAGCAATGAGCAGTTCTTC
cdr3_aa: CASSLGTSPLPSNEQFF

clone_size: -
j_call: TRBJ2-3
v_call: TRBV25-1
cdr3_length: 15
d_call: TRBD1
cdr3_nt: TGTGCCAGCAGTGACGGGACAGGGGGCCCAGATACGCAGTATTTT
cdr3_aa: CASSDGTGGPDTQYF

clone_size: -
j_call: TRBJ2-7
v_call: TRBV30
cdr3_length: 13
d_call: -
cdr3_nt: TGTGCCTGGAGTAACCTAGATAGCTACGAGCAGTACTTC
cdr3_aa: CAWSNLDSYEQYF

clone_size: -
j_call: TRBJ1-2
v_call: TRBV4-3
cdr3_length: 15
d_call: TRBD1
cdr3_nt: TGCGCCAGCAGCCCCCGGACAGGGGTCAACTATGGCTACACCTTC
cdr3_aa: CASSPRTGVNYGYTF

clone_size: -
j_call: TRBJ2-2
v_call: TRBV5-4
cdr3_length: 15
d_call: -
cdr3_nt: TGTGCCAGCAGCTTGGATATGGTAGGCACCGGGGAGCTGTTTTTT
cdr3_aa: CASSLDMVGTGELFF

clone_size: once
j_call: TRBJ2-3
v_call: TRBV5-4
cdr3_length: 15
d_call: -
cdr3_nt: TGTGCCAGCAGCTTAGGAGGAAGGGGCACAGATACGCAGTATTTT
cdr3_aa: CASSLGGRGTDTQYF

clone_size: -
j_call: TRBJ1-3
v_call: TRBV5-3
cdr3_length: 14
d_call: -
cdr3_nt: TGTGCCAGAAGCTGTGAGGGGAATAGAAACACCATATATTTT
cdr3_aa: CARSCEGNRNTIYF